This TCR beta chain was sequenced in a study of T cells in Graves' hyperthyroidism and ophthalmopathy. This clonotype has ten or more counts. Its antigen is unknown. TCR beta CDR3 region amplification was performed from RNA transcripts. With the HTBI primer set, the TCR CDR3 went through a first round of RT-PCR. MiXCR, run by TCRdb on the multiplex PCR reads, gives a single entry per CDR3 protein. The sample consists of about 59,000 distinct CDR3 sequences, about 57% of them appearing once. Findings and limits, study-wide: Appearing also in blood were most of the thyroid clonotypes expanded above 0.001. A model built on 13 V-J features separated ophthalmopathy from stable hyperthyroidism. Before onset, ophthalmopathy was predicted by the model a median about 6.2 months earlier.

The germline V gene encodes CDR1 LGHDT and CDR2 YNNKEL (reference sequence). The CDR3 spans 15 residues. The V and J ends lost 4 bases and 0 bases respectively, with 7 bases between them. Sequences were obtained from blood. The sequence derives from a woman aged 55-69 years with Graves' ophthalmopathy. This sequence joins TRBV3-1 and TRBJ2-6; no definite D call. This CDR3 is CASSLTFSGANVLTF. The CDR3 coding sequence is TGTGCCAGCAGCCTGACTTTCTCTGGGGCCAACGTCCTGACTTTC.